This is a list of T cell receptor beta chains from one sample in a study of blood T cell repertoires in COVID-19. The method was immunoSEQ multiplex PCR; TCRdb's version includes in-frame clones alone and lacks a portion of them. This sample has under 200,000 clones, with about nine tenths found just once. Sequences were obtained from peripheral blood. These receptors originate from a man aged 45-65 years with acute or convalescent COVID-19. Both conserved end residues are part of each CDR3. D genes are given only for firm matches. Clone size is not always given. Where it is, it says once, few, many or a class for expanded clones.

TRBV30	TRBD1	TRBJ2-1	-	TGTGCCTGGAGCGGCGGACAGGGGGACTACAATGAGCAGTTCTTC	CAWSGGQGDYNEQFF
TRBV15	TRBD1	TRBJ2-7	-	TGTGCCACCAGCAGGGACAGGGGGATCTACGAGCAGTACTTC	CATSRDRGIYEQYF
TRBV19	TRBD1	TRBJ2-2	-	TGTGCCAGTAGTACCGGACAGGGTGACACCGGGGAGCTGTTTTTT	CASSTGQGDTGELFF
TRBV27	TRBD2	TRBJ2-1	-	TGTGCCAGCAGCCCCCAGGAACCGGGACTAGCGGGAGTTGGGTTCTTC	CASSPQEPGLAGVGFF
TRBV2	-	TRBJ2-4	-	TGTGCCAGCAGCCAGAGGGAACTAGCCAAAAACATTCAGTACTTC	CASSQRELAKNIQYF
TRBV6-2/TRBV6-3	-	TRBJ1-6	few	TGTGCCAGCAGTTACGGAGGAACCCTCCACTTT	CASSYGGTLHF
TRBV18	-	TRBJ1-2	-	TGTGCCAGCTCAACGCGCGGTCAGGGCTATGGCTACACCTTC	CASSTRGQGYGYTF
TRBV9	TRBD1	TRBJ1-2	-	TGTGCCAGCAGCTCCTCCGGACAGGGGGCTGGCTACACCTTC	CASSSSGQGAGYTF
TRBV28	TRBD2	TRBJ2-6	-	TGTGCCAGCAGCTTAGGACTAGCGGGGAGTGGGGCCAACGTCCTGACTTTC	CASSLGLAGSGANVLTF
TRBV4-1	TRBD1	TRBJ2-1	few	TGCGCCAGCAGCCAAACTGGGCTGGGGACAGGGCTTTTGGATGAGCAGTTCTTC	CASSQTGLGTGLLDEQFF
TRBV10-3	-	TRBJ1-6	medium-sized	TGTGCCTCCCTGGGGGCTTATAATTCACCCCTCCACTTT	CASLGAYNSPLHF
TRBV18	TRBD1	TRBJ2-7	-	TGTGCCAGCTCACCACCCGGACAGGGCGCCTACGAGCAGTACTTC	CASSPPGQGAYEQYF
TRBV11-2	-	TRBJ2-7	-	TGTGCCAGCAGCGCCGGACTGGTCTACGAGCAGTACTTC	CASSAGLVYEQYF
TRBV9	TRBD1	TRBJ1-2	-	TGTGCCAGCAGCGCGATCGGGACAGCTCGTAACTATGGCTACACCTTC	CASSAIGTARNYGYTF
TRBV24-1	TRBD2	TRBJ2-1	-	TGTGCCACCACAGCGGGGGCCTACAATGAGCAGTTCTTC	CATTAGAYNEQFF
TRBV28	-	TRBJ1-2	-	TGTGCCAGCAGTTTAGGCACGGAGGGCTATGGCTACACCTTC	CASSLGTEGYGYTF
TRBV10-3	TRBD2	TRBJ2-3	-	TGTGCCACTTATAGCGGGAGCGGAAGCACAGATACGCAGTATTTT	CATYSGSGSTDTQYF
TRBV11-3	TRBD2	TRBJ2-1	-	TGTGCCAGCAGCTTAGACCAGGGGACTAGCGGGAAGTTCGGCTCCTACAATGAGCAGTTCTTC	CASSLDQGTSGKFGSYNEQFF
TRBV6-5	-	TRBJ2-2	-	TGTGCCAGCAGCTTGGAGTTGAGGAGGGAGCTGTTTTTT	CASSLELRRELFF
TRBV30	-	TRBJ1-1	-	TGTGCCTGGAGTGTTGGTAGTAGCACTGAAGCTTTCTTT	CAWSVGSSTEAFF
TRBV18	TRBD2	TRBJ2-2	few	TGTGCCAGCTCACTGCGACTAGCGGGCGAAACCGGGGAGCTGTTTTTT	CASSLRLAGETGELFF
TRBV3-1/TRBV3-2	TRBD2	TRBJ2-1	once	TGTGCCAGCAGCCAAGCCAGGGAACAGGGACTAGCGGGCTCCTACAATGAGCAGTTCTTC	CASSQAREQGLAGSYNEQFF
TRBV19	TRBD1	TRBJ2-1	-	TGTGCCAGTAGTATAACAGGGGGCACCTACAATGAGCAGTTCTTC	CASSITGGTYNEQFF
TRBV3-1/TRBV3-2	TRBD2	TRBJ2-7	once	TGTGCCAGCAGCCAAGATGAAGTATTCGGCGGGAGATCCTACGAGCAGTACTTC	CASSQDEVFGGRSYEQYF
TRBV9	-	TRBJ1-1	-	TGTGCCAGCAGCGTAGTAGTCAGACAGAACACTGAAGCTTTCTTT	CASSVVVRQNTEAFF
TRBV4-2	TRBD1	TRBJ2-7	few	TGTGCCAGCAGCCAAGCCCCTCCGGGACAGGTTATTACCTACGAGCAGTACTTC	CASSQAPPGQVITYEQYF
TRBV4-2	-	TRBJ1-2	once	TGTGCCAGCAGCCAAAGAGACTATGGCTACACCTTC	CASSQRDYGYTF
TRBV15	-	TRBJ1-2	-	TGTGCCACCAGCAGAGACCATGACTATGGCTACACCTTC	CATSRDHDYGYTF
TRBV3-1/TRBV3-2	TRBD1	TRBJ2-2	-	TGTGCCAGCACCCCCCGGACAGGGATCACCGGGGAGCTGTTTTTT	CASTPRTGITGELFF